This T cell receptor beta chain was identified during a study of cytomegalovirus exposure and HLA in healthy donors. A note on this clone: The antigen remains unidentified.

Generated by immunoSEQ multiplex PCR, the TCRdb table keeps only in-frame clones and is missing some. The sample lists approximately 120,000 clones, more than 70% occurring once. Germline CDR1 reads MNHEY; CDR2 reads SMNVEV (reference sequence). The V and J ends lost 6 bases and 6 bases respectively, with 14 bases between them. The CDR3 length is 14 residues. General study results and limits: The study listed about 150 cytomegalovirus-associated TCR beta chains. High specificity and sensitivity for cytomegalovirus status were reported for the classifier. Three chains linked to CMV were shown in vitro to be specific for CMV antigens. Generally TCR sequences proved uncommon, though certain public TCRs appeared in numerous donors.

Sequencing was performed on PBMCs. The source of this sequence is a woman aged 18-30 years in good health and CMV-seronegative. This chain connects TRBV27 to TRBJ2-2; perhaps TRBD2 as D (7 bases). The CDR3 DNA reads TGTGCCAGCAGCCTGGGGGGGCGTGCCGGGGAGCTGTTTTTT. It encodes CASSLGGRAGELFF.